A selection of T cell receptor beta chains follows, all from one sample in a study of blood T cell repertoires in COVID-19. This table comes from immunoSEQ multiplex PCR, and its TCRdb copy is limited to in-frame clones, with some not included. The profile shows some 230,000 clones, roughly 83% of them singletons. What was sequenced was peripheral blood. These receptors all come from a woman in her 50s with acute or convalescent COVID-19. Each CDR3 is given with its conserved first and last residue. Each record gives: J gene, V gene, CDR3 protein.

>TRBJ2-2|TRBV19
CASTGGTTGELFF
>TRBJ2-7|TRBV3-1/TRBV3-2
CASSHWGGTYYEQYF
>TRBJ1-4|TRBV18
CASSRGGEKLFF
>TRBJ2-5|TRBV9
CASSVVGLAGVGETQYF
>TRBJ1-1|TRBV5-1
CASSSGNTGGRDEAFF
>TRBJ2-7|TRBV3-1/TRBV3-2
CASSPGHRSYEQYF
>TRBJ2-5|TRBV7-2
CASSFYETQYF
>TRBJ2-7|TRBV2
CASRKQGGLSYEQYF
>TRBJ2-1|TRBV7-9
CASSGQGSEQFF
>TRBJ1-2|TRBV19
CASSIPGGATYGYTF
>TRBJ2-7|TRBV7-2
CASSLVGDFANEQYF
>TRBJ1-5|TRBV27
CASSLSGQGILPQHF
>TRBJ2-3|TRBV19
CASSEGQGFTDTQYF
>TRBJ1-1|TRBV6-5
CASSYLPGQGASFF
>TRBJ2-1|TRBV5-4
CASSSRGSSGGTYNEQFF
>TRBJ1-5|TRBV30
CAWSPSRFQPQHF
>TRBJ2-7|TRBV5-6
CASSSPAGEYEQYF
>TRBJ2-3|TRBV14
CASSQEGRGFGTDTQYF
>TRBJ2-3|TRBV28
CASSVGGASDTQYF
>TRBJ1-4|TRBV5-1
CASTTGVEEKLFF
>TRBJ2-5|TRBV6-6
CASSYPELLETQYF
>TRBJ1-4|TRBV7-9
CASSRRSGGLFF
>TRBJ1-1|TRBV7-9
CASSLRQVGTEAFF
>TRBJ2-1|TRBV9
CASSVTRGGEQFF
>TRBJ1-3|TRBV5-4
CASSWTGVGNTIYF
>TRBJ2-3|TRBV6-5
CASTWGRGDTQYF
>TRBJ1-1|TRBV5-1
CASSLGRSSNTEAFF
>TRBJ2-1|TRBV20-1
CSASPVLISQGIYEQFF